By sample share, the clone carrying this T cell receptor beta chain is large. Its antigen is not identified. Trimming removed 2 bases from V and 9 bases from J; junction bases left unmatched: 1. This CDR3 has 14 amino acids. Per the germline V gene, CDR1 is SGHNT and CDR2 is YENEEA. Assay used: immunoSEQ multiplex PCR; TCRdb lists only in-frame clones, some missing. This sample has about 1,500 clones, with less than 45% found just once. This sample is part of a study of T cells in localized non-small cell lung cancer. Whole-study results and caveats: Greater blood T cell density accompanied longer overall survival. In adjacent lung appeared a median roughly 56 of the top 100 tumor clones.

The rearrangement joins TRBV11-3 to TRBJ2-1, with TRBD2 matching over 13 bases. The clonotype originates from a woman between 40 and 69 years old with stage I lung adenocarcinoma. Sequences were derived from lung tumor tissue, sampled before any cancer treatment. The CDR3 region is CASSLTSGGVEQFF. CDR3 sequence (DNA): TGTGCCAGCAGCTTAACTAGCGGGGGGGTTGAGCAGTTCTTC.